Below are 27 T cell receptor beta chains sequenced from a single sample in a study of blood T cell repertoires in COVID-19. The assay was immunoSEQ multiplex PCR, and TCRdb's table has in-frame clones only and misses some. Of about 430,000 clones in the sample, 88% were seen once. The specimen was PBMCs or T cells enriched from blood (not recorded which). All receptors come from a woman aged 18-35 years who had been exposed to COVID-19.

The V gene is TRBV7-2, the J gene TRBJ2-3; 8 bases are a match to TRBD2. CDR3 length: 16 amino acids. V gave up 2 bases and J gave up 0 bases; unmatched junction bases: 4. Looked up from germline, CDR1 is SGHTA and CDR2 is FQGNSA. CDR3 in DNA: TGTGCCAGCAGCTTAATGACTAGCGTTAGCACAGATACGCAGTATTTT. This gives the protein CASSLMTSVSTDTQYF.

The chain carries TRBV27 and TRBJ1-6; D is unresolved. The length of the CDR3 is 16 residues. Trimming removed 7 bases at V and 0 bases at J, with 13 bases between. Germline CDR1 and CDR2: MNHEY and SMNVEV (reference sequence). Here the CDR3 reads CASTLQGSSYNSPLHF. CDR3 nucleotides: TGTGCCAGCACCCTCCAAGGGAGCTCCTATAATTCACCCCTCCACTTT.

This rearrangement joins TRBV4-3 to TRBJ2-7; D is unclear. The CDR3 runs 16 residues. Trimming removed 1 base from V and 1 base from J, with 14 bases in between. CDR1 and CDR2 (germline): LGHNA, YSLEER. The CDR3 sequence: CASSQVFQVPSYEQYF. The CDR3 bases are TGCGCCAGCAGCCAAGTCTTCCAGGTGCCTTCCTACGAGCAGTACTTC.

The J gene is TRBJ2-7, the V gene TRBV9, with TRBD2 identical over 10 bases. V lost 4 bases to trimming and J lost 5 bases; unmatched junction nucleotides: 9. This CDR3 contains 15 residues. The germline V gene encodes CDR1 SGDLS and CDR2 YYNGEE. CDR3 in amino acids: CASSPSSGRAHEQYF. Written as DNA, the CDR3 is TGTGCCAGCAGCCCTTCAAGCGGGAGGGCCCACGAGCAGTACTTC.

This chain links TRBV4-1 with TRBJ1-1; the match to TRBD1 covers 9 bases. This CDR3 has 17 residues. Germline V gene lookup returns CDR1 MGHRA and CDR2 YSYEKL. J lost 2 bases, V lost 4 bases, and 11 bases had no gene match. CDR3 bases: TGCGCCAGCAGCCTAACAGGGGGCGCGGGTAGAAACACTGAAGCTTTCTTT. It is translated as CASSLTGGAGRNTEAFF.

The sample holds one count of this clone. In the same sample, other DNA sequences code for this CDR3. The chain links TRBV6-5 to TRBJ2-7; 7 bases match TRBD1. The germline CDR1 and CDR2 sequences are MNHEY and SVGAGI. V dropped 0 bases and J dropped 2; count of bases not matched to a gene: 4. The CDR3 is 15 residues long. DNA of the CDR3: TGTGCCAGCAGTTACTCGAGGCAGGGGGCCTACGAGCAGTACTTC. Translation: CASSYSRQGAYEQYF.

The rearrangement links TRBV11-2 to TRBJ1-4, with 8 bases that match TRBD1. The CDR3 sequence is 14 residues long. Trimming took 5 bases from V and 8 from J; bases not matched to a gene: 7. Germline assignment: CDR1 SGHAT and CDR2 FQNNGV. This chain's CDR3 is CASSVTGDGEKLFF. The CDR3 DNA follows: TGTGCCAGCAGCGTGACAGGGGATGGGGAAAAACTGTTTTTT.

The chain joins TRBV28 to TRBJ1-2, with 8 bases lining up with TRBD1. The junction had 6 bases not matched to a gene; V was cut back by 3 bases and J by 6 bases. The CDR3 covers 14 residues. The germline gives CDR1 MDHEN, CDR2 SYDVKM. CDR3 sequence reads: CASSLRDRWNGYTF. The CDR3 DNA is TGTGCCAGCAGTTTGCGGGACAGGTGGAATGGCTACACCTTC.

The V call is TRBV6-5, the J call TRBJ1-3; weak D call: TRBD1 (5 bases). CDR1 is MNHEY and CDR2 is SVGAGI in the germline V gene. CDR3 length: 14 residues. The V and J ends lost 6 bases and 4 bases respectively, with 13 bases between them. The CDR3: CASSLRQPGNTIYF. DNA for the CDR3: TGTGCCAGCAGCCTTAGACAGCCCGGAAACACCATATATTTT.

The CDR3 bases are TGTGCCAGCAGCTTGACAGGGTGGGGGAACGAGCAGTACTTC. It is translated as CASSLTGWGNEQYF. The chain joins TRBV27 to TRBJ2-7; the match to TRBD1 covers 7 bases. The CDR3 is 14 amino acids. Losses at the gene ends were 6 bases for V and 5 bases for J; bases not matched to a gene: 10. Germline lookup yields CDR1 MNHEY and CDR2 SMNVEV (reference sequence).

The chain recombines TRBV2 with TRBJ2-3; TRBD2 aligns across 12 bases. The CDR3 totals 16 residues. V gave up 11 bases and J gave up 4 bases; unmatched junction bases: 13. Germline CDR1 and CDR2: SNHLY and FYNNEI. The CDR3 loop reads CAGSKRTSGIPDTQYF. The CDR3 DNA follows: TGTGCCGGAAGCAAGAGGACTAGCGGGATACCAGATACGCAGTATTTT.

The rearrangement uses TRBV28 and TRBJ1-5, with 7 bases fitting TRBD1. This CDR3 comprises 13 residues. The germline gives CDR1 MDHEN, CDR2 SYDVKM. Unmatched junction bases numbered 8, after V lost 8 bases and J lost 7 bases. The CDR3 loop is CASLRGSRQPQHF. CDR3 coding DNA: TGTGCCAGCCTCAGGGGGTCCAGGCAGCCCCAGCATTTT. Full variable domain (missing parts from reference TRBV28 and TRBJ1-5): DVKVTQSSRYLVKRTGEKVFLECVQDMDHENMFWYRQDPGLGLRLIYFSYDVKMKEKGDIPEGYSVSREKKERFSLILESASTNQTSMYLCASLRGSRQPQHFGDGTRLSIL.

V gene TRBV1 combines with J gene TRBJ2-5; the table gives TRBD1 as D, unverified against the DNA. TRBV1 is reported as a pseudogene. This CDR3 comprises 14 residues. CDR3 coding DNA: TGCACCAGCAGCCGAATTCAGGGCCAAGAGACCCAGTACTTC. Amino acid sequence: CTSSRIQGQETQYF.

The genes are TRBV18 and TRBJ1-4; D remains ambiguous. Germline-derived CDR1 and CDR2 are KGHSH and LQKENI. This CDR3 region has 14 residues. Between the trimmed V and J ends, which lost 3 bases and 9 bases, there was a span of 14 bases. Here the CDR3 DNA reads TGTGCCAGCTCACCTATCCCGGGAACGCAAAAACTGTTTTTT. It encodes CASSPIPGTQKLFF.

This clone was detected only once. The rearrangement links TRBV7-9 to TRBJ2-7, with TRBD2 identical over 8 bases. Germline trimming cut 2 bases from V and 3 bases from J; bases unmatched to any gene: 3. The CDR3 covers 14 residues. Per the germline V gene, CDR1 is SEHNR and CDR2 is FQNEAQ (reference sequence). CDR3 sequence reads: CASSLPGLGYEQYF. CDR3 bases: TGTGCCAGCAGCTTACCGGGACTAGGCTACGAGCAGTACTTC.

The V call is TRBV4-3, the J call TRBJ2-1, with 10 bases that match TRBD1. V gave up 0 bases and J gave up 7 bases; unmatched junction bases: 9. Germline assignment: CDR1 LGHNA and CDR2 YSLEER. This CDR3 has 17 residues. CDR3 sequence (DNA): TGCGCCAGCAGCCAAGATGGACCGACAGGGGGCACGAATGAGCAGTTCTTC. Translating gives CASSQDGPTGGTNEQFF.

This sequence joins TRBV30 and TRBJ2-3; 10 positions agree with TRBD2. The junction had 10 bases not matched to a gene; V was cut back by 2 bases and J by 8 bases. CDR1 GTSNPN and CDR2 SVGIG come from the germline V gene (reference sequence). This CDR3 has 15 amino acids. Here the CDR3 reads CAWSLQAGGRGTQYF. The CDR3 DNA is TGTGCCTGGAGTCTCCAAGCGGGGGGGCGAGGTACGCAGTATTTT.

The rearrangement links TRBV5-1 to TRBJ2-1; TRBD1 matches 9 bases. This CDR3 is built from 15 residues. With V trimmed by 0 bases and J by 5 bases, 3 bases remained unmatched. Germline V CDR1 and CDR2: SGHRS, YFSETQ. The CDR3 sequence: CASSLAGTGHNEQFF. The CDR3, as DNA: TGCGCCAGCAGCTTGGCCGGGACAGGGCACAATGAGCAGTTCTTC.

The sample holds one count of this clone. One end of the junction fails to match germline, which may point to a read error. This sequence joins TRBV29-1 and TRBJ2-5; 7 nucleotides align to TRBD2. The CDR3 has 14 residues. Germline CDR1 reads SQVTM; CDR2 reads ANQGSEA. The DNA for the CDR3 is TGCAGCATCGACAGAGCGGGAAACTTGGAGACCCGGTACTTC. This sequence encodes CSIDRAGNLETRYF.

This chain joins TRBV24-1 and TRBJ1-6; 7 bases agree with TRBD1. The germline gives CDR1 KGHDR, CDR2 SFDVKD. J lost 9 bases, V lost 4 bases, and 8 bases had no gene match. The CDR3 is made up of 15 amino acids. The CDR3 nucleotides are TGTGCCACCAGTGACTCTACAGGGGTCGGTTCACCCCTCCACTTT. It specifies CATSDSTGVGSPLHF.

This clone was recorded once. CDR3 region: CASSLVGSGGPYLNEQFF. CDR3 DNA: TGCGCCAGCAGCTTGGTGGGTAGCGGGGGGCCGTACTTGAATGAGCAGTTCTTC. The chain is built from TRBV5-1 and TRBJ2-1; 10 bases are shared with TRBD2. In germline, CDR1 is SGHRS, CDR2 YFSETQ. There are 18 residues in the CDR3. With 0 bases clipped from V and 7 bases from J, the junction kept 13 bases outside the gene matches.

This clone was observed a single time. V and J are TRBV9 and TRBJ1-2; a weak D match, TRBD1 (5 bases). The CDR3 extends over 14 amino acids. V lost 0 bases and J lost 8, with 14 bases in between. The V gene's germline CDR1 is SGDLS and CDR2 YYNGEE. The chain's CDR3 is CASSVDEAWGGYTF. In DNA form, the CDR3 reads TGTGCCAGCAGCGTAGATGAGGCATGGGGCGGCTACACCTTC.

V gene TRBV28 combines with J gene TRBJ2-7; TRBD2 matches 9 bases. From germline, CDR1 is MDHEN and CDR2 SYDVKM. The CDR3 length is 14 residues. The ends lost 3 bases at V and 3 bases at J; junction bases unmatched: 3. CDR3 loop: CASSLASGIYEQYF. In nucleotides, the CDR3 is TGTGCCAGCAGTTTGGCTAGCGGGATCTACGAGCAGTACTTC.

The chain uses TRBV25-1 and TRBJ2-2; a weak D match, TRBD2 (7 bases). This CDR3 region has 14 residues. V was shortened by 10 bases and J by 7 bases, with 19 bases between the two germline ends. Germline CDR1 and CDR2: MGHDK and SYGVNS. The CDR3 DNA reads as TGTGCCACCAGAGAGGGGGGGCCTGTCGGGGAGCTGTTTTTT. Amino acids: CATREGGPVGELFF. Filled out from reference TRBV25-1 and TRBJ2-2, the complete variable domain reads EADIYQTPRYLVIGTGKKITLECSQTMGHDKMYWYQQDPGMELHLIHYSYGVNSTEKGDLSSESTVSRIRTEHFPLTLESARPSHTSQYLCATREGGPVGELFFGEGSRLTVL.

The chain joins TRBV7-2 to TRBJ2-7; 7 nucleotides align to TRBD2. The CDR3 is 15 amino acids. Germline loops: CDR1 SGHTA, CDR2 FQGNSA. J lost 5 bases, V lost 1 base, and 8 bases had no gene match. This chain's CDR3 is CASSLEGGGPHEQYF. In DNA, the CDR3 is TGTGCCAGCAGCTTAGAAGGCGGGGGTCCCCACGAGCAGTACTTC.

As DNA, the CDR3 is TGTGCCTCGAAGGGGAATCAGCCCCAGCATTTT. Translated: CASKGNQPQHF. V is TRBV28 and J is TRBJ1-5; possible D gene TRBD1, 5 bases. The V end was cut by 11 bases, the J end by 4 bases, with 9 bases between. In germline, CDR1 is MDHEN, CDR2 SYDVKM. The CDR3 extends over 11 amino acids.

The chain carries TRBV2 and TRBJ2-7; D is possibly TRBD1 (7 bases). Germline V CDR1 and CDR2: SNHLY, FYNNEI. CDR3 length: 13 amino acids. V was pared by 6 bases and J by 4 bases, with 13 bases between. CDR3 sequence: CASREGQSYEQYF. Here the CDR3 DNA reads TGTGCCAGCAGGGAGGGACAGTCTTACGAGCAGTACTTC.